These 5 T cell receptor beta chains were all obtained from the same sample, sequenced in a study of breast tumors, draining lymph nodes, adjacent tissues. Samples came from axillary lymph nodes draining the breast cancer. MiXCR, run by TCRdb on the multiplex PCR reads, gives a single entry per CDR3 protein. Of 200,000 to 250,000 distinct CDR3 sequences in the sample, 32% were seen once. The sequenced sample consisted of axillary lymph node tissue. The receptors were gathered from a female donor with breast cancer. Some clones in this sample may be carry-over from other donors' samples.

The table lists this clonotype with many counts. V and J are TRBV28 and TRBJ2-7; a weak D match, TRBD2 (6 bases). Trimming shortened V by 4 bases and J by 7 bases, and 11 bases separated the two germline ends. The CDR3 has 12 residues. CDR1 is MDHEN, CDR2 SYDVKM, per germline. The CDR3 sequence: CASSSSAGEQYF. DNA of the CDR3: TGTGCCAGCAGTTCATCCGCGGGGGAGCAGTACTTC.

In its sample, this clonotype was seen a few times. The V call is TRBV6-5, the J call TRBJ1-3, with 10 bases aligning to TRBD1. Germline trimming cut 6 bases from V and 7 bases from J; bases unmatched to any gene: 21. Germline V CDR1 and CDR2: MNHEY, SVGAGI. The CDR3 totals 19 residues. The CDR3 region has the DNA TGTGCCAGCAGCCACCGGGCCCCGGGACAGGGGTGGGGGGCCAACACCATATATTTT. It encodes CASSHRAPGQGWGANTIYF.

This chain joins TRBV28 and TRBJ2-3, with 9 bases identical to TRBD1. V lost 5 bases and J lost 2; bases outside the gene matches: 8. The CDR3 consists of 16 residues. Per the germline V gene, CDR1 is MDHEN and CDR2 is SYDVKM. The CDR3 loop reads CASSATGTGFTDTQYF. The CDR3 DNA sequence: TGTGCCAGCAGTGCCACCGGGACAGGGTTCACAGATACGCAGTATTTT.

This clonotype was seen ten or more times. V usage is TRBV14 and J usage is TRBJ2-3, with 13 bases identical to TRBD2. Looked up from germline, CDR1 is SGHDN and CDR2 is FVKESK. This CDR3 region has 16 residues. Trimming took 3 bases from V and 5 from J; bases not matched to a gene: 5. CDR3 residues: CASSHFGLAGEDTQYF. DNA of the CDR3: TGTGCCAGCAGCCACTTTGGACTAGCGGGAGAAGATACGCAGTATTTT.

This clonotype was seen at least ten times. The rearrangement uses TRBV7-3 and TRBJ1-3, with D uncertain. V dropped 6 bases and J dropped 2 bases, with 8 bases sitting between them. This CDR3 comprises 13 residues. Germline lookup yields CDR1 SGHTA and CDR2 FQGTGA. In DNA form, the CDR3 reads TGTGCCAGCAGTTTAGACCCTGGAAACACCATATATTTT. Protein: CASSLDPGNTIYF.